A single sample is the source of the 27 T cell receptor beta chains below, sequenced in a study of T cells in Graves' hyperthyroidism and ophthalmopathy (dated 2019 in TCRdb). The library came from multiplex PCR. Reads for this sample came from an Illumina HiSeq 2000. Amplification of TCR beta CDR3 regions was carried out from RNA transcripts. A first-round RT-PCR of the TCR CDR3 used the HTBI primer set with the Qiagen OneStep RT-PCR kit. In TCRdb, the public reads were trimmed at Q25 with fastp and aligned with MiXCR, with productive beta chains retained. CDR3 protein sequences are deduplicated, and each keeps its most common genes and DNA. The sample records about 640,000 distinct CDR3 sequences, 40% to 55% of which are singletons. About 7.7% of the sample is held by the ten biggest clonotypes. The material sequenced was peripheral blood or thyroid tissue (not recorded which). The source is an adult man with Graves' disease, either hyperthyroidism or ophthalmopathy (not recorded which).

This clonotype occurred a few times. This sequence joins TRBV6-6 and TRBJ1-2; D might be TRBD1 (5 bases). This CDR3 is 14 amino acids long. The V gene lost 2 bases and the J gene lost 7 bases, with 14 bases spanning the gap. Germline V gives CDR1 MNHNY, CDR2 SVGAGI (reference sequence). The CDR3 loop is CASSYNLQGGGYTF. The CDR3 DNA reads as TGTGCCAGCAGTTACAATTTGCAGGGTGGTGGCTACACCTTC.

This clonotype was seen a single time. The chain employs TRBV9 and TRBJ1-1; perhaps TRBD1 as D (5 bases). Germline-derived CDR1 and CDR2 are SGDLS and YYNGEE. The germline V and J ends were trimmed by 1 base and 9 bases, with 22 bases remaining between them. This CDR3 has 16 amino acids. The CDR3 region is CASSVIDGGFGSQAFF. In nucleotides, the CDR3 is TGTGCCAGCAGCGTAATTGATGGGGGTTTCGGGTCTCAAGCTTTCTTT.

Concerning this clonotype: A much bigger clone sits one base away, suggesting this may be a read error. The chain carries TRBV29-1 and TRBJ1-1; D perhaps matches TRBD1 (6 bases). Trimming shortened V by 5 bases and J by 11 bases, and 9 bases separated the two germline ends. The CDR3 extends over 9 amino acids. The germline V gene has CDR1 SQVTM and CDR2 ANQGSEA. The CDR3 nucleotides are TGCAGCGTTACAGGGTTTGCTTTCTTT. This gives the protein CSVTGFAFF.

The chain links TRBV15 to TRBJ1-5, with D possibly being TRBD1 (6 bases). V was shortened by 3 bases and J by 2 bases, with 23 bases between the two germline ends. This CDR3 is 19 amino acids long. Germline CDR1 LNHNV, CDR2 YYDKDF (reference sequence). The CDR3 reads CATSSLSRGGDPGNQPQHF. CDR3 DNA: TGTGCCACCAGCAGCTTAAGCAGGGGTGGTGATCCGGGCAATCAGCCCCAGCATTTT.

The chain carries TRBV7-9 and TRBJ2-7, with 12 nucleotides matching TRBD2. Trimming removed 5 bases from V and 0 bases from J; junction bases left unmatched: 5. Germline lookup yields CDR1 SEHNR and CDR2 FQNEAQ (reference sequence). The CDR3 runs to 16 residues. The CDR3 DNA follows: TGTGCCAGCAGCCTCCGGACTAGCGGGGCCTCCTACGAGCAGTACTTC. It is translated as CASSLRTSGASYEQYF. The full variable domain, with the rest looked up from reference TRBV7-9 and TRBJ2-7, is DTGVSQNPRHKITKRGQNVTFRCDPISEHNRLYWYRQTLGQGPEFLTYFQNEAQLEKSRLLSDRFSAERPKGSFSTLEIQRTEQGDSAMYLCASSLRTSGASYEQYFGPGTRLTVT.

The chain employs TRBV7-2 and TRBJ1-6; 8 nucleotides line up with TRBD1. The germline gives CDR1 SGHTA, CDR2 FQGNSA. This CDR3 region has 16 residues. J was trimmed by 14 bases and V by 6 bases; bases with no gene match: 18. CDR3 in DNA: TGTGCCAGCAGTGAAGGAGGAGGACAGGGACGTCGGGCCCTCCACTTT. It is translated as CASSEGGGQGRRALHF. The full variable domain, rest sourced from reference TRBV7-2 and TRBJ1-6, is GAGVSQSPSNKVTEKGKDVELRCDPISGHTALYWYRQSLGQGLEFLIYFQGNSAPDKSGLPSDRFSAERTGGSVSTLTIQRTQQEDSAVYLCASSEGGGQGRRALHFGNGTRLTVT.

The chain employs TRBV25-1 and TRBJ1-1; D gene ambiguous. The V gene lost 5 bases and the J gene lost 0 bases, with 10 bases spanning the gap. Germline CDR1 MGHDK, CDR2 SYGVNS. This CDR3 has 14 amino acids. The CDR3 DNA sequence: TGTGCCAGCAGTTATCAGGCAGTGAACACTGAAGCTTTCTTT. Encoded protein: CASSYQAVNTEAFF.

The chain uses TRBV20-1 and TRBJ2-5, with D tentatively TRBD1 (6 bases). Per the germline V gene, CDR1 is DFQATT and CDR2 is SNEGSKA (reference sequence). The V end was cut by 4 bases, the J end by 5 bases, with 14 bases between. CDR3 length equals 13 residues. The CDR3 nucleotides are TGCAGTGCTAATCAGGGGACGGCGGAGACCCAGTACTTC. As protein: CSANQGTAETQYF.

In its sample, this clonotype was seen a few times. J is TRBJ1-4 and V is TRBV5-8; D not resolved. CDR1 and CDR2 (germline): SGHTS, YDEGEE. Trimming cost V 3 bases and J 4 bases, with 7 bases left between them. The CDR3 loop spans 13 amino acids. CDR3 nucleotides: TGTGCCAGCAGCTCGCCCGTTAATGAAAAACTGTTTTTT. This translates into CASSSPVNEKLFF.

The chain joins TRBV11-2 to TRBJ2-5, with 12 bases fitting TRBD2. In germline, CDR1 is SGHAT, CDR2 FQNNGV. Trimming took 5 bases from V and 6 from J; bases not matched to a gene: 13. The CDR3 runs to 17 residues. The CDR3 protein is CASSTERLAGVRKTQYF. In nucleotides, the CDR3 is TGTGCCAGCAGCACCGAAAGACTAGCGGGAGTAAGAAAGACCCAGTACTTC.

The V call is TRBV20-1, the J call TRBJ2-7; possibly TRBD1 for D (5 bases). CDR1 and CDR2 (germline): DFQATT, SNEGSKA (reference sequence). The CDR3 extends over 12 amino acids. Trimming removed 5 bases at V and 1 base at J, with 9 bases between. CDR3 bases: TGCAGTGCTCAGGCAGGGTCCTACGAGCAGTACTTC. This encodes CSAQAGSYEQYF.

In this sample, this clonotype turned up many times. This chain joins TRBV29-1 and TRBJ2-5, with unresolved D. The germline gives CDR1 SQVTM, CDR2 ANQGSEA. The CDR3 has 12 residues. Trimming cost V 4 bases and J 0 bases, with 6 bases left between them. The CDR3 sequence: CSVVPYQETQYF. The CDR3 nucleotides read TGCAGCGTTGTCCCGTACCAAGAGACCCAGTACTTC.

The chain combines TRBV7-9 with TRBJ2-3; D gene uncertain. This CDR3 comprises 12 residues. The germline V and J ends were trimmed by 3 bases and 4 bases, with 5 bases remaining between them. Germline V gene lookup returns CDR1 SEHNR and CDR2 FQNEAQ (reference sequence). CDR3 DNA sequence: TGTGCCAGCAGCTTTGGGGCAGATACGCAGTATTTT. Encoded protein: CASSFGADTQYF.

Worth noting for this clonotype: Because it lacks the conserved phenylalanine or tryptophan at the end, this CDR3 is likely a read error. The V and J genes are TRBV25-1 and TRBJ1-2; no clear D. V lost 8 bases and J 4 bases, leaving 11 bases between the germline ends. Germline V gene sequence: CDR1 MGHDK, CDR2 SYGVNS. The CDR3 has 12 amino acids. The DNA of the CDR3 is TGTGCCAGCGTATTGGAACCCTATGGCTACACCCTC. This codes for CASVLEPYGYTL.

With respect to this clonotype: The limits of the CDR3 on the DNA are not certain, so only TCRdb's listed CDR3 is given. This chain joins TRBV11-2 and TRBJ2-7. Both ends counted, the CDR3 spans 19 residues. CDR1 is SGHAT and CDR2 is FQNNGV in the germline V gene. The CDR3 protein is CASSFYICSAAQGFYEQYF.

V and J are TRBV20-1 and TRBJ2-2; 9 bases fit TRBD1. The CDR3 sequence is 15 residues long. J lost 6 bases, V lost 1 base, and 6 bases had no gene match. Germline loops: CDR1 DFQATT, CDR2 SNEGSKA (reference sequence). As DNA, the CDR3 is TGCAGTGCTAGAGTCGTAGGACAGGGGCCCGGGGAGCTGTTTTTT. This codes for CSARVVGQGPGELFF.

In this sample, this clonotype turned up a few times. The chain joins TRBV7-2 to TRBJ2-2, with 13 nucleotides matching TRBD2. There are 14 residues in the CDR3. Trimming at V came to 2 bases and at J to 13 bases, leaving 4 bases not matched to a gene. Germline V CDR1 and CDR2: SGHTA, FQGNSA. The CDR3 DNA follows: TGTGCCAGCAGCTTATCCGGGACTAGCGGGATGCTGTTTTTT. This codes for CASSLSGTSGMLFF.

J is TRBJ2-5 and V is TRBV2; TRBD2 might be the D (5 bases). The germline CDR1 and CDR2 sequences are SNHLY and FYNNEI. V was cut by 2 bases and J by 5 bases, with 15 bases left in between. The CDR3 totals 15 residues. As DNA, the CDR3 is TGTGCCAGCAGTGAAAGGATGTGGGGAGAGGAGACCCAGTACTTC. Translation: CASSERMWGEETQYF.

The chain couples TRBV20-1 to TRBJ2-6; D call uncertain. With 1 base removed from V and 4 bases from J, the gap between germline ends came to 5 bases. The germline V gene has CDR1 DFQATT and CDR2 SNEGSKA (reference sequence). This CDR3 has 13 amino acids. DNA of the CDR3: TGCAGTGCTAGAGTGGGGGGGGCCAACGTCCTGACTTTC. Its translation is CSARVGGANVLTF.

This chain links TRBV7-2 with TRBJ2-5; 7 bases match TRBD1. Germline-derived CDR1 and CDR2 are SGHTA and FQGNSA. CDR3 length equals 14 residues. J lost 6 bases, V lost 4 bases, and 8 bases had no gene match. CDR3 bases: TGTGCCAGCAGCTCATACAGGGGTCAGCAGACCCAGTACTTC. Its protein product is CASSSYRGQQTQYF.

This clonotype was observed a single time. One base away lies a much larger clone, so this may be a sequencing read error. The chain links TRBV24-1 to TRBJ1-2; possibly TRBD1 for D (6 bases). Germline V CDR1 and CDR2: KGHDR, SFDVKD. This CDR3 region has 14 residues. The DNA for the CDR3 is TGTACCACCAGTGATTGGACAGCTACCTATGGCTACACCTTC. Its translation is CTTSDWTATYGYTF.

This clonotype appeared many times. The rearrangement uses TRBV2 and TRBJ1-1; 7 bases line up with TRBD1. The CDR3 has 12 amino acids. Trimming took 9 bases from V and 6 from J; bases not matched to a gene: 7. Germline V gene data show CDR1 as SNHLY and CDR2 as FYNNEI. The CDR3 sequence: CASNQGEAEAFF. CDR3 bases: TGTGCCAGTAATCAGGGGGAGGCTGAAGCTTTCTTT. Full variable domain (rest looked up from reference TRBV2 and TRBJ1-1): EPEVTQTPSHQVTQMGQEVILRCVPISNHLYFYWYRQILGQKVEFLVSFYNNEISEKSEIFDDQFSVERPDGSNFTLKIRSTKLEDSAMYFCASNQGEAEAFFGQGTRLTVV.

This clonotype was counted many times. The CDR3 nucleotides are TGTGCCAGCAGCCCTCAGAGGAGTCAGCCCCAGCATTTT. Its protein product is CASSPQRSQPQHF. The genes are TRBV7-2 and TRBJ1-5; D uncertain. The CDR3 extends over 13 amino acids. Per germline, CDR1 SGHTA and CDR2 FQGNSA. The V and J ends lost 5 bases and 6 bases respectively, with 11 bases between them.

This clonotype was picked up a small number of times. The chain employs TRBV9 and TRBJ1-5, with 8 bases fitting TRBD1. J gave up 5 bases and V 5 bases, and 6 bases lay outside the gene matches. There are 14 residues in the CDR3. Germline lookup yields CDR1 SGDLS and CDR2 YYNGEE. The CDR3 nucleotides are TGTGCCAGCAGTCGCCGGACAGGGTATCAGCCCCAGCATTTT. This gives the protein CASSRRTGYQPQHF.

CDR3 nucleotides: TGTGCCAGCAGCGCTGGGGACGGACTGTTTTTT. Its translation: CASSAGDGLFF. The chain uses TRBV9 and TRBJ1-4, with D perhaps TRBD1 (5 bases). The CDR3 is made up of 11 amino acids. Germline V gene data show CDR1 as SGDLS and CDR2 as YYNGEE. V shed 3 bases and J shed 13 bases, with 10 bases lying between them.

The chain couples TRBV7-2 to TRBJ1-5, with D possibly TRBD1 on 6 matching bases. The germline V gene has CDR1 SGHTA and CDR2 FQGNSA. The V and J ends lost 2 bases and 15 bases respectively, with 17 bases between them. There are 13 residues in the CDR3. CDR3 nucleotide sequence: TGTGCCAGCAGCTTAACCTCGGACAGTACGGTGCATTTT. Amino acid sequence: CASSLTSDSTVHF.

In this sample, this clonotype turned up many times. The V gene is TRBV7-9, the J gene TRBJ1-4; TRBD1 agrees at 8 bases. CDR1 SEHNR and CDR2 FQNEAQ come from the germline V gene (reference sequence). The V segment lost 4 bases and the J segment 8 bases; nucleotides outside the gene matches: 9. The CDR3 is 15 amino acids. This chain's CDR3 is CASSSDRAVGEKLFF. The DNA for the CDR3 is TGTGCCAGCAGCTCGGACAGGGCGGTAGGCGAAAAACTGTTTTTT. Supplemented by reference TRBV7-9 and TRBJ1-4, the full variable domain reads DTGVSQNPRHKITKRGQNVTFRCDPISEHNRLYWYRQTLGQGPEFLTYFQNEAQLEKSRLLSDRFSAERPKGSFSTLEIQRTEQGDSAMYLCASSSDRAVGEKLFFGSGTQLSVL.